In this sample, the clone carrying this T cell receptor (beta chain) turned up many times. Its antigen is not identified. TCR beta CDR3 sequences were amplified from RNA transcripts. In the first-round RT-PCR of the TCR CDR3, the HTBI primer set was used. TCRdb fed the multiplex PCR reads into MiXCR, producing one record per CDR3 protein. The sample holds roughly 700,000 distinct CDR3 sequences, 14% seen once. Over 18 months, lack of ophthalmopathy progression marked Graves' hyperthyroidism as stable. V lost 7 bases, J lost 3 bases, and 9 bases lay in between. CDR1 and CDR2 from the germline V gene are GTSNPN and SVGIG (reference sequence). There are 12 residues in the CDR3. These data are taken from a study of T cells in Graves' hyperthyroidism and ophthalmopathy. General study points: In the blood, most expanded thyroid clonotypes above 0.001 appeared as well.

This TCR was sampled from a woman aged 18-30 years with Graves' hyperthyroidism. The specimen was blood. The rearrangement uses TRBV30 and TRBJ1-4; perhaps TRBD1 as D (6 bases). CDR3: CASRGANEKLFF. The CDR3 DNA is TGTGCCTCCAGGGGAGCTAATGAAAAACTGTTTTTT.